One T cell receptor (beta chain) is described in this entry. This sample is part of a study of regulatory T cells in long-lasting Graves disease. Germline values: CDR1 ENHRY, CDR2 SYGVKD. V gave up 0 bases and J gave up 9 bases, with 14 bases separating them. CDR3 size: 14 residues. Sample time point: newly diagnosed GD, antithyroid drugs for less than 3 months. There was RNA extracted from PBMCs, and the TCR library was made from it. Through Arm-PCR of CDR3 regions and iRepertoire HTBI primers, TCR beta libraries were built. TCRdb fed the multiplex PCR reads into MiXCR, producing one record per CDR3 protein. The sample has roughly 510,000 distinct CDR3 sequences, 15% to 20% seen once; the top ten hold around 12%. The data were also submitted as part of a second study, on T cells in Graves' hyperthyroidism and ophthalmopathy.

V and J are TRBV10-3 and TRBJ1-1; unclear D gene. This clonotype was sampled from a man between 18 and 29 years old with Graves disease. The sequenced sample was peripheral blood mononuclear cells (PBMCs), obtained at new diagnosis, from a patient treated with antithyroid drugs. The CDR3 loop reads CAISESTQPWQAFF. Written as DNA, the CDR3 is TGTGCCATCAGTGAGTCAACACAGCCCTGGCAAGCTTTCTTT.